The present T cell receptor (beta chain) was sequenced within a study of blood T cell repertoires in COVID-19. Only in-frame clones appear in the TCRdb table, and some are missing; sequencing was by immunoSEQ multiplex PCR. In the table there are approximately 260,000 clones, nearly 85% of which are singletons. Per germline, CDR1 LNHDA and CDR2 SQIVND (reference sequence). The V segment lost 6 bases and the J segment 4 bases; nucleotides outside the gene matches: 8. The CDR3 has 14 residues. The chain couples TRBV19 to TRBJ1-2; TRBD1 aligns across 7 bases. This TCR was recovered from a human donor in a cohort sampled during active COVID-19. The sample consisted of peripheral blood. CDR3 DNA sequence: TGTGCCAGTAGCCCTGAGAGGGACAGCTATGGCTACACCTTC. As protein: CASSPERDSYGYTF.